The next 28 T cell receptor beta chains were all read from a single sample in a study of identifying expanded T cells in peripheral blood. The table came from immunoSEQ multiplex PCR; TCRdb's copy has only in-frame clones and leaves some out. The sample lists roughly 86,000 clones; roughly 81% were seen once. Sequenced material: blood. The receptors were sampled from a person aged 18 to 70 in good health.

The V and J genes are TRBV7-2 and TRBJ2-7; tentatively, D is TRBD2 (6 bases). The CDR3 has 15 residues. CDR1 and CDR2 from the germline V gene are SGHTA and FQGNSA. The V end lost 5 bases, the J end lost 3 bases, and 17 bases lay between the germline ends. CDR3 amino acids: CASSAWSEGIYEQYF. For the CDR3, the DNA is TGTGCCAGCAGCGCCTGGTCGGAGGGTATCTACGAGCAGTACTTC.

This clone was recorded only once. This chain joins TRBV5-1 and TRBJ1-2, with D possibly matching TRBD1 (5 bases). Germline V gives CDR1 SGHRS, CDR2 YFSETQ. Trimming pared 4 bases from V and 2 bases from J, leaving 12 bases between. The CDR3 contains 14 residues. The CDR3 DNA reads as TGCGCCAGCAGCACATATGGGGGGAACTATGGCTACACCTTC. Protein: CASSTYGGNYGYTF.

The chain uses TRBV6-5 and TRBJ1-6; no reliable D call. V was trimmed by 2 bases and J by 8 bases, leaving 13 bases between them. The CDR3 extends over 15 amino acids. Germline values: CDR1 MNHEY, CDR2 SVGAGI. CDR3 loop: CASSYKAGLDSPLHF. The CDR3, as DNA: TGTGCCAGCAGTTACAAGGCCGGTTTGGATTCACCCCTCCACTTT.

This clone appeared once. The V and J genes are TRBV4-3 and TRBJ2-1; D perhaps matches TRBD2 (6 bases). Germline assignment: CDR1 LGHNA and CDR2 YSLEER. The CDR3 covers 16 residues. V lost 0 bases and J lost 5, with 14 bases in between. The CDR3 DNA reads as TGCGCCAGCAGCCAAGAATATTGGGGGGTTAACAATGAGCAGTTCTTC. This encodes CASSQEYWGVNNEQFF.

This chain connects TRBV6-5 to TRBJ1-6, with TRBD1 matching 8 bases. From germline, CDR1 is MNHEY and CDR2 SVGAGI. The CDR3 covers 15 residues. Trimming cost V 6 bases and J 9 bases; bases outside gene matches: 10. In DNA, the CDR3 is TGTGCCAGCAGCCCCGGGACAGGAGGGATTTCACCCCTCCACTTT. Translation gives CASSPGTGGISPLHF.

This chain connects TRBV6-6 to TRBJ2-5, with unresolved D. CDR1 is MNHNY and CDR2 is SVGAGI in the germline V gene (reference sequence). V lost 0 bases and J 4 bases, leaving 6 bases between the germline ends. The CDR3 consists of 13 residues. CDR3 nucleotide sequence: TGTGCCAGCAGTTACTCGAGCCTAGAGACCCAGTACTTC. It encodes CASSYSSLETQYF.

This chain uses TRBV7-8 with TRBJ1-5; unclear D gene. With 2 bases removed from V and 6 bases from J, the gap between germline ends came to 14 bases. Germline assignment: CDR1 SGHVS and CDR2 FQNEAQ. The CDR3 length is 15 residues. CDR3 nucleotide sequence: TGTGCCAGCAGCTTATCCCGTTTCGCCCCTCAGCCCCAGCATTTT. This encodes CASSLSRFAPQPQHF.

The table lists this clone with a count of one. The chain uses TRBV27 and TRBJ1-6; D not resolved. Trimming stripped 9 bases from V and 6 bases from J, with 21 bases between. This CDR3 has 16 amino acids. Germline V CDR1 and CDR2: MNHEY, SMNVEV (reference sequence). CDR3 nucleotides: TGTGCCAGTGCGGAAGGCCACAGCTACCTTAATTCACCCCTCCACTTT. It specifies CASAEGHSYLNSPLHF.

The chain joins TRBV4-3 to TRBJ2-7, with 9 bases aligning to TRBD1. Germline assignment: CDR1 LGHNA and CDR2 YSLEER. CDR3 length: 17 amino acids. J lost 6 bases, V lost 4 bases, and 16 bases had no gene match. The CDR3 loop reads CASSPQGGTGWLGEQYF. Here the CDR3 DNA reads TGCGCCAGCAGCCCTCAGGGGGGGACAGGGTGGCTAGGCGAGCAGTACTTC.

As regards this clone: Other nucleotide sequences in the sample specify the same CDR3. The chain combines TRBV27 with TRBJ1-1, with 9 bases matching TRBD1. Germline V gene lookup returns CDR1 MNHEY and CDR2 SMNVEV (reference sequence). Losses at the gene ends were 6 bases for V and 4 bases for J; bases not matched to a gene: 0. This CDR3 spans 12 amino acids. This CDR3 is CASRTGGTEAFF. CDR3 nucleotides: TGTGCCAGCAGGACAGGGGGCACTGAAGCTTTCTTT.

J is TRBJ1-2 and V is TRBV30; D ambiguous. V lost 0 bases, J lost 5 bases, and 19 bases lay in between. The CDR3 loop spans 16 amino acids. Germline CDR1 is GTSNPN and CDR2 is SVGIG (reference sequence). The CDR3 nucleotides read TGTGCCTGGAGTGTAACCCGGACGGGCGGGTCTTATGGCTACACCTTC. This encodes CAWSVTRTGGSYGYTF.

This rearrangement joins TRBV6-5 to TRBJ1-4; TRBD1 agrees at 7 bases. Losses at the gene ends were 0 bases for V and 8 bases for J; bases not matched to a gene: 9. Germline V gene data show CDR1 as MNHEY and CDR2 as SVGAGI. CDR3 size: 16 residues. CDR3 in DNA: TGTGCCAGCAGTTACTCCGCCCTAGGGACAGCGGAAAAACTGTTTTTT. Translated, it gives CASSYSALGTAEKLFF.

V and J are TRBV4-3 and TRBJ1-2; TRBD1 agrees at 7 bases. Germline CDR1 LGHNA, CDR2 YSLEER. V gave up 4 bases and J gave up 2 bases; unmatched junction bases: 16. The CDR3 extends over 18 amino acids. The DNA of the CDR3 is TGCGCCAGCAGCCCGCAACAATTTTTACAGGGGATGAACTATGGCTACACCTTC. Translation gives CASSPQQFLQGMNYGYTF.

This chain joins TRBV5-1 and TRBJ2-2; D is uncertain. In germline, CDR1 is SGHRS, CDR2 YFSETQ. This CDR3 comprises 14 residues. Deletions cut 0 bases from V and 3 bases from J, with 6 bases between. DNA of the CDR3: TGCGCCAGCAGCTTGGGACTGCACACCGGGGAGCTGTTTTTT. This sequence encodes CASSLGLHTGELFF.

The rearrangement joins TRBV21-1 to TRBJ1-2. TRBV21-1 is an annotated pseudogene. The CDR3 is 15 residues long. The CDR3 region has the DNA TGTGCCAGCAGCATGGTTGAGGCCAGCCTCCATGGCTACACCTTC. Protein sequence: CASSMVEASLHGYTF.

There are a few counts of this clone. The CDR3 nucleotides read TGTGCCTGGAGTGTACGACCTTCAGGGACCAATGAAGCTTTCTTT. It yields the protein CAWSVRPSGTNEAFF. This chain joins TRBV30 and TRBJ1-1, with a tentative D call TRBD1 (5 bases). Trimming pared 0 bases from V and 7 bases from J, leaving 18 bases between. CDR3 length: 15 amino acids. Per the germline V gene, CDR1 is GTSNPN and CDR2 is SVGIG (reference sequence).

This chain connects TRBV5-8 to TRBJ1-5, with no clear D. This CDR3 spans 15 amino acids. Germline lookup yields CDR1 SGHTS and CDR2 YDEGEE. The ends were cut back, 2 bases at V and 0 bases at J, with 9 bases in the middle. The CDR3 sequence is CASSFGRVSNQPQHF. Written as DNA, the CDR3 is TGTGCCAGCAGCTTTGGACGAGTTAGCAATCAGCCCCAGCATTTT.

The chain employs TRBV12-5 and TRBJ2-4; 11 nucleotides align to TRBD2. CDR1 is LGHNT, CDR2 FRNRAP, per germline. After removal of 1 base from V and 0 bases from J, the junction contained 8 bases not matched to a gene. This CDR3 has 19 amino acids. The CDR3 DNA sequence: TGTGCTAGTGGTTTGGACCATAGCGGGGGGGCCGGAGCCAAAAACATTCAGTACTTC. It is translated as CASGLDHSGGAGAKNIQYF.

The CDR3 spells CASSSGETTDTQYF. The DNA for the CDR3 is TGCGCCAGCAGCTCCGGGGAAACGACAGATACGCAGTATTTT. The chain has TRBV5-1 and TRBJ2-3, with D tentatively TRBD2 (5 bases). CDR1 is SGHRS and CDR2 is YFSETQ in the germline V gene. The CDR3 totals 14 residues. Trimming took off 3 bases at V and 3 bases at J, with 11 bases between the two ends.

The gene calls are TRBV18 and TRBJ1-2, with D perhaps matching TRBD1 (5 bases). Germline values: CDR1 KGHSH, CDR2 LQKENI. Trimming cost V 2 bases and J 1 base, with 8 bases left between them. This CDR3 is built from 14 residues. CDR3 residues: CASSPSGINYGYTF. The DNA of the CDR3 is TGTGCCAGCTCACCATCAGGGATTAACTATGGCTACACCTTC.

The chain couples TRBV9 to TRBJ2-7; tentative D call: TRBD1 (6 bases). Germline V gives CDR1 SGDLS, CDR2 YYNGEE. Between the trimmed V and J ends, which lost 4 bases and 5 bases, there was a span of 16 bases. The CDR3 is made up of 14 amino acids. CDR3 amino acids: CASSPWTDGDEQYF. DNA for the CDR3: TGTGCCAGCAGCCCCTGGACAGACGGCGACGAGCAGTACTTC.

The rearrangement uses TRBV7-9 and TRBJ2-5; D possibly corresponds to TRBD1 (6 bases). The CDR3 is 14 amino acids. Germline assignment: CDR1 SEHNR and CDR2 FQNEAQ (reference sequence). V dropped 3 bases and J dropped 2 bases, with 10 bases sitting between them. The CDR3 spells CASSLGRGQETQYF. The CDR3 bases are TGTGCCAGCAGCTTGGGAAGGGGGCAAGAGACCCAGTACTTC.

The V and J genes are TRBV6-5 and TRBJ1-2; no clear D. V lost 8 bases and J lost 9, with 19 bases in between. Germline V CDR1 and CDR2: MNHEY, SVGAGI. The CDR3 consists of 13 residues. The CDR3 DNA is TGTGCCAGCGTCCCCGGGAGGGTCGGGAGCTACACCTTC. Translating it yields CASVPGRVGSYTF.

The J gene is TRBJ2-5, the V gene TRBV18; TRBD1 agrees at 12 bases. The CDR3 has 15 amino acids. Germline V gene lookup returns CDR1 KGHSH and CDR2 LQKENI. The V gene end was trimmed by 6 bases and the J gene end by 5 bases; junction bases not matched to a gene: 7. In nucleotides, the CDR3 is TGTGCCAGCTCCCCCGGGACAGGGGGCCGGGAGACCCAGTACTTC. Translated: CASSPGTGGRETQYF.

This clone has only a few counts. The CDR3 spells CASSVIDLNTEAFF. In DNA form, the CDR3 reads TGTGCCAGCAGCGTGATAGACTTGAACACTGAAGCTTTCTTT. The J gene is TRBJ1-1, the V gene TRBV9, with no clear D. Trimming took off 2 bases at V and 0 bases at J, with 8 bases between the two ends. CDR1 and CDR2 from the germline V gene are SGDLS and YYNGEE. The CDR3 extends over 14 amino acids.

The chain joins TRBV7-2 to TRBJ2-2, with a possible D match to TRBD2 (5 bases). Germline-derived CDR1 and CDR2 are SGHTA and FQGNSA. V was trimmed by 5 bases and J by 5 bases, leaving 12 bases between them. The CDR3 loop spans 14 amino acids. The CDR3: CASSQYGGTGELFF. Written as DNA, the CDR3 is TGTGCCAGCAGCCAGTATGGCGGGACCGGGGAGCTGTTTTTT.

The chain links TRBV2 to TRBJ1-1; a weak D match, TRBD1 (6 bases). The germline V and J ends were trimmed by 3 bases and 8 bases, with 13 bases remaining between them. CDR1 is SNHLY, CDR2 FYNNEI, per germline. There are 13 residues in the CDR3. CDR3 residues: CASSDNRAEEAFF. CDR3 coding DNA: TGTGCCAGCAGTGACAACAGGGCCGAGGAAGCTTTCTTT.

The chain combines TRBV5-4 with TRBJ1-2; D may be TRBD1 (6 bases). V lost 3 bases to trimming and J lost 4 bases, with 13 bases between them. CDR3 length equals 14 residues. Germline V gene sequence: CDR1 SGHNT, CDR2 YYREEE (reference sequence). The CDR3 is CASSSSTGVYGYTF. DNA of the CDR3: TGTGCCAGCAGCTCCTCGACAGGCGTCTATGGCTACACCTTC.